The present entry profiles one TCR beta chain with its context. Its antigen is as yet unknown. These data are taken from a study of T cell repertoires in ileal Crohn's disease. On the study more broadly: The M6 sample came from neoterminal ileum during colonoscopy after surgery. Study conclusions and caveats: Clonal expansions were more frequent in active smokers than non-smokers at surgery. The median delay to postoperative endoscopy was approximately 6.4 months.

The time point here: neoterminal ileum biopsy at postoperative endoscopy, about 6 months after surgery. The V gene lost 2 bases and the J gene lost 7 bases, with 11 bases spanning the gap. CDR1 is MNHEY, CDR2 SVGAGI, per germline. The CDR3 spans 13 residues. Some clones are missing from TCRdb's copy, which holds only in-frame ones; the method was immunoSEQ multiplex PCR. The sample carries more than 4,000 clones, 80% to 85% recorded once. This TCR was sampled from an adult with Crohn's disease. The V and J genes are TRBV6-5 and TRBJ1-2, with D maybe TRBD1 (5 bases). Source material: ileal tissue. CDR3 sequence reads: CASSYEQGSGYTF. The CDR3 DNA reads as TGTGCCAGCAGTTACGAGCAGGGTAGTGGCTACACCTTC.